This entry concerns a single T cell receptor beta chain. The repertoire was sequenced with immunoSEQ multiplex PCR; TCRdb's copy has only in-frame clones and lacks some. Here the sample spans more than 250,000 clones, about 91% being singletons. The data stem from a study of blood T cell repertoires in COVID-19. Study summary: T cells, B-cell-depleted T cells, or PBMCs supplied cDNA or gDNA.

Sequencing was performed on PBMCs or T cells enriched from blood (not recorded which). This TCR was recovered from a woman in her thirties or forties with acute COVID-19.

CDR3 bases: TGTGCCAGCAGCCAGGATCAAGGACTAGCGGGAAGGGAGCAGTACTTC. Translating it yields CASSQDQGLAGREQYF. The rearrangement joins TRBV3-1 (or the pseudogene TRBV3-2) to TRBJ2-7; 12 bases map to TRBD2. Germline assignment: CDR1 LGHDT and CDR2 YNNKEL (reference sequence). CDR3 size: 16 residues. V was pared by 3 bases and J by 7 bases, with 10 bases of the junction left unmatched.